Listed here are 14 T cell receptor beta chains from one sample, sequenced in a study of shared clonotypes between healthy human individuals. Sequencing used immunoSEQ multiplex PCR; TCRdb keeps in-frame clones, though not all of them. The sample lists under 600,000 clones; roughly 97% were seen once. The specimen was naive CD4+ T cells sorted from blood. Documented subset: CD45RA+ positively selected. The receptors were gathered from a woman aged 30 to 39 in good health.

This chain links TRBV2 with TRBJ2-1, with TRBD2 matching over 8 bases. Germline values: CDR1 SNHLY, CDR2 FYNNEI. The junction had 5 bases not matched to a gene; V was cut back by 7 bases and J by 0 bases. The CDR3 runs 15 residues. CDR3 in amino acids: CASTKSGSSYNEQFF. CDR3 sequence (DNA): TGTGCCAGCACTAAGAGCGGGAGCTCCTACAATGAGCAGTTCTTC.

The CDR3 loop is CAISVPPGYATNEKLFF. CDR3 coding DNA: TGTGCCATCAGTGTTCCCCCCGGGTATGCAACTAATGAAAAACTGTTTTTT. The V call is TRBV10-3, the J call TRBJ1-4, with D hard to call. The V and J ends lost 4 bases and 0 bases respectively, with 15 bases between them. The CDR3 totals 17 residues. Germline assignment: CDR1 ENHRY and CDR2 SYGVKD.

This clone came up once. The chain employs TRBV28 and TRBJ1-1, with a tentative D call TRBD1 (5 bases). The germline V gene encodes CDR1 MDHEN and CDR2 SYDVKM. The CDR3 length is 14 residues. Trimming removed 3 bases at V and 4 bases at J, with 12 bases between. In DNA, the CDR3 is TGTGCCAGCAGTTTTACGGGGGACGGCACTGAAGCTTTCTTT. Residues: CASSFTGDGTEAFF. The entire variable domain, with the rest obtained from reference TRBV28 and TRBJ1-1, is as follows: DVKVTQSSRYLVKRTGEKVFLECVQDMDHENMFWYRQDPGLGLRLIYFSYDVKMKEKGDIPEGYSVSREKKERFSLILESASTNQTSMYLCASSFTGDGTEAFFGQGTRLTVV.

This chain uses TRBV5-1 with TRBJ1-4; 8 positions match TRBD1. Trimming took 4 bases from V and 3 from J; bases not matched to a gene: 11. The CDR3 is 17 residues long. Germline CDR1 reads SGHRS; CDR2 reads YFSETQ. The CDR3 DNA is TGCGCCAGCAGCCCTGGACAGGGAGCGTTAGCTAATGAAAAACTGTTTTTT. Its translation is CASSPGQGALANEKLFF.

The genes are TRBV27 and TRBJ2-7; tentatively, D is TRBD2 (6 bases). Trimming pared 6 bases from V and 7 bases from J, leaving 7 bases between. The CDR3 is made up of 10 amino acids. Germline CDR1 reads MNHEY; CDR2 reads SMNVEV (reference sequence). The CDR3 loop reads CASREGEQYF. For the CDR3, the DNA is TGTGCCAGCAGGGAGGGGGAGCAGTACTTC.

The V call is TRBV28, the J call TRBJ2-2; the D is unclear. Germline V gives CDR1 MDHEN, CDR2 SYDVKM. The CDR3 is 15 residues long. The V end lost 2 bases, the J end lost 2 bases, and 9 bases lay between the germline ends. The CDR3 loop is CASSLSQFNTGELFF. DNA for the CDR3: TGTGCCAGCAGTTTAAGTCAGTTTAACACCGGGGAGCTGTTTTTT.

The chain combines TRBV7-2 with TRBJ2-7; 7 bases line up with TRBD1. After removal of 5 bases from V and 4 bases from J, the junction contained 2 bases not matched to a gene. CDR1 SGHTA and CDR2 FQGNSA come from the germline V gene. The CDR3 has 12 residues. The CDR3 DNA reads TGTGCCAGCAGCGGGACAGCTTACGAGCAGTACTTC. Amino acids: CASSGTAYEQYF.

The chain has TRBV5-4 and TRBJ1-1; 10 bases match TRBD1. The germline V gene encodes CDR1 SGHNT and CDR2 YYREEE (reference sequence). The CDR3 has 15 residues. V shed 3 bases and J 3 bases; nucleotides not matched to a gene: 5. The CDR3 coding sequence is TGTGCCAGCAGCTCCCGGGACAGGGGTCACACTGAAGCTTTCTTT. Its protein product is CASSSRDRGHTEAFF.

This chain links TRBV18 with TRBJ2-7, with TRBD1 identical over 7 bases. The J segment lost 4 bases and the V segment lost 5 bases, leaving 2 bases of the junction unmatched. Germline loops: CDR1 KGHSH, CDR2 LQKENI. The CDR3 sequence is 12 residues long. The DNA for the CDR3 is TGTGCCAGCTCATCGACAGGGTACGAGCAGTACTTC. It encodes CASSSTGYEQYF.

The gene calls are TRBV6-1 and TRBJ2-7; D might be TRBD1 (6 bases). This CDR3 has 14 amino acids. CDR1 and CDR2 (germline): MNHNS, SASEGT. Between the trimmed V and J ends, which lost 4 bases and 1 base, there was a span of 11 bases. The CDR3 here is CASSAFQGSYEQYF. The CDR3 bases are TGTGCCAGCAGTGCTTTTCAGGGGTCCTACGAGCAGTACTTC.

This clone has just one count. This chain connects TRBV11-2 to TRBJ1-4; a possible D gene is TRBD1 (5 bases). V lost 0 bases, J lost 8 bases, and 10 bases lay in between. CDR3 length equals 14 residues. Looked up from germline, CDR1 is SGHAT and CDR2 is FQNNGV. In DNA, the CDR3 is TGTGCCAGCAGCTTAGAAGGGGTGAGGGAAAAACTGTTTTTT. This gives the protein CASSLEGVREKLFF.

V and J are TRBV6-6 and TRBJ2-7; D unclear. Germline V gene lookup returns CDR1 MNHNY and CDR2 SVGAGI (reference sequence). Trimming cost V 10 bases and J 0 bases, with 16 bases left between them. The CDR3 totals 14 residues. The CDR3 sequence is CATPTSLSSYEQYF. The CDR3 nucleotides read TGTGCCACCCCAACGAGCCTTAGCTCCTACGAGCAGTACTTC.

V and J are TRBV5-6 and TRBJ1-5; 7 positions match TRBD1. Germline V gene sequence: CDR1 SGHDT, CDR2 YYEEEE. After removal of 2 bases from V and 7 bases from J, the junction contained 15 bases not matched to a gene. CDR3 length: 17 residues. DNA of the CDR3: TGTGCCAGCAGCTTTTCGAGGGGGCGAGGAATGGGACAGCCCCAGCATTTT. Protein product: CASSFSRGRGMGQPQHF.

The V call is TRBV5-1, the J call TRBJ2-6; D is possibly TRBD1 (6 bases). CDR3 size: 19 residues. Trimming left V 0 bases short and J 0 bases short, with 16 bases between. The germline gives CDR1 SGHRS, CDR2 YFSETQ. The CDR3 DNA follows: TGCGCCAGCAGCTTGGGGGGACAATTGCCCCCCTCTGGGGCCAACGTCCTGACTTTC. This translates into CASSLGGQLPPSGANVLTF.